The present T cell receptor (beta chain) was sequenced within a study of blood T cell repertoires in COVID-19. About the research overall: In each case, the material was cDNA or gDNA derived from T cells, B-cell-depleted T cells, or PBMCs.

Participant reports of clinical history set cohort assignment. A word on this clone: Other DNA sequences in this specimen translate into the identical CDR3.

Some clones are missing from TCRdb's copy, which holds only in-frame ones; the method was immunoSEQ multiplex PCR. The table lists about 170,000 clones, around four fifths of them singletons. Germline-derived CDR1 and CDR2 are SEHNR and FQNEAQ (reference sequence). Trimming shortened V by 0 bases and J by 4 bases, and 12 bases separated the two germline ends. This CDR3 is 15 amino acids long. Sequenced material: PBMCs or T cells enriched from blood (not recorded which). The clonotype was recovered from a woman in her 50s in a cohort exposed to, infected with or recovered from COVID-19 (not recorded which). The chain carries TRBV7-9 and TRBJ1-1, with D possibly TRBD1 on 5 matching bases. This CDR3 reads CASSLALGEGTEAFF. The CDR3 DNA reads TGTGCCAGCAGCTTAGCACTGGGGGAGGGCACTGAAGCTTTCTTT.